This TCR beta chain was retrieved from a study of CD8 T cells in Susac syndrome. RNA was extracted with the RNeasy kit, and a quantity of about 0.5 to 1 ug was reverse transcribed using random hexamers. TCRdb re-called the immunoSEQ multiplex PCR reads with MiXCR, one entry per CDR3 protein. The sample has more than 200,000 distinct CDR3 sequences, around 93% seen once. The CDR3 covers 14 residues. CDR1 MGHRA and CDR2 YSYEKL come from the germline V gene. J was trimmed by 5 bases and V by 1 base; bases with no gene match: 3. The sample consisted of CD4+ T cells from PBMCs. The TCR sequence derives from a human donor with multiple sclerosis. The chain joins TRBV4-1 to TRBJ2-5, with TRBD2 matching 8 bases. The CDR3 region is CASSQAGGVETQYF. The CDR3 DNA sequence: TGCGCCAGCAGCCAAGCGGGGGGGGTTGAGACCCAGTACTTC.